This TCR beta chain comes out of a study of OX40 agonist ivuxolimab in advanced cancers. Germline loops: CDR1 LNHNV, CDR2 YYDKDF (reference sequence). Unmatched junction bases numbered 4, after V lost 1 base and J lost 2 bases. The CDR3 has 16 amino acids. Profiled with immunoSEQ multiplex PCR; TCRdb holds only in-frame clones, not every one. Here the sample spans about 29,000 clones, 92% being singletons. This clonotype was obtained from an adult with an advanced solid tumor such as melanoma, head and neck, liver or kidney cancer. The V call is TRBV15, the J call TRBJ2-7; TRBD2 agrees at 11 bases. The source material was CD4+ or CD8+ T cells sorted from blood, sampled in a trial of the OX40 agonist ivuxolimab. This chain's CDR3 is CATSRAGLAGAYEQYF. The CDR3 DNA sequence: TGTGCCACCAGCAGAGCCGGACTAGCGGGTGCCTACGAGCAGTACTTC.